This is a list of T cell receptor beta chains from one sample in a study of graft-versus-host responses after intestinal transplantation. Clones were sequenced by immunoSEQ multiplex PCR, and TCRdb holds only the in-frame ones, with some missing. The sample consists of more than 65,000 clones, 80% to 95% of them appearing once. Their specific antigens are unknown. The sequencing here drew on unstimulated CD8+ T cells sorted from spleen or lymph node cells, taken before transplant. The receptors come from a human donor who was the organ donor for an intestinal transplant. Each CDR3 is given with its conserved first and last residue. The order of the fields is clone size, V gene, D gene, J gene, CDR3 protein, CDR3 DNA. A D gene is named only where the DNA matches it firmly. Clone size, where shown, is once, few, many, or a class for clones that have expanded.

.	TRBV5-1	.	TRBJ2-7	CASSPGLGSYEQYF	TGCGCCAGCAGCCCGGGACTGGGGTCCTACGAGCAGTACTTC
.	TRBV4-1	.	TRBJ1-1	CASSQGGYGEAFF	TGCGCCAGCAGCCAAGGGGGCTATGGTGAAGCTTTCTTT
.	TRBV29-1	.	TRBJ2-5	CSVEDVGAQETQYF	TGCAGCGTTGAAGATGTGGGAGCCCAAGAGACCCAGTACTTC
few	TRBV19	TRBD2	TRBJ2-1	CASSWTSGGYNEQFF	TGTGCCAGTAGTTGGACTAGCGGGGGGTACAATGAGCAGTTCTTC
.	TRBV27	.	TRBJ2-7	CASSGAGPNEQYF	TGTGCCAGCAGTGGGGCAGGGCCCAACGAGCAGTACTTC
once	TRBV11-2	.	TRBJ2-5	CASSLRGGETQYF	TGTGCCAGCAGCCTCCGCGGTGGGGAGACCCAGTACTTC
.	TRBV5-1	TRBD2	TRBJ2-5	CASSLGTSGGETQYF	TGCGCCAGCAGCTTGGGGACTAGCGGGGGAGAGACCCAGTACTTC
.	TRBV28	TRBD2	TRBJ2-3	CASSFIGSGGDTQYF	TGTGCCAGCAGCTTTATCGGTAGCGGGGGTGATACGCAGTATTTT
.	TRBV7-9	TRBD1	TRBJ2-7	CASSFRDRESYEQYF	TGTGCCAGCAGCTTCCGGGACAGGGAGTCCTACGAGCAGTACTTC
.	TRBV4-1	TRBD1	TRBJ2-1	CASSQTRTGWDEQFF	TGCGCCAGCAGCCAAACTAGGACAGGCTGGGATGAGCAGTTCTTC
.	TRBV7-9	TRBD1	TRBJ2-5	CASSSGQGADQETQYF	TGTGCCAGCAGCTCCGGACAGGGAGCAGACCAAGAGACCCAGTACTTC
.	TRBV28	.	TRBJ1-4	CASRPAATNEKLFF	TGTGCCAGCAGGCCCGCGGCAACTAATGAAAAACTGTTTTTT
.	TRBV7-6	.	TRBJ2-1	CASSLRGSDLSYNEQFF	TGTGCCAGCAGCTTACGGGGTAGCGACCTCTCCTACAATGAGCAGTTCTTC
once	TRBV4-1	.	TRBJ2-1	CASSREPTSSYNEQFF	TGCGCCAGCAGCCGCGAGCCGACAAGCTCCTACAATGAGCAGTTCTTC
.	TRBV7-2	TRBD2	TRBJ2-2	CASSLGLPSSGELFF	TGTGCCAGCAGCCTGGGACTACCTAGTAGCGGGGAGCTGTTTTTT
.	TRBV2	TRBD1	TRBJ2-3	CASSKGQGSTDTQYF	TGTGCCAGCAGTAAGGGACAGGGTAGCACAGATACGCAGTATTTT
.	TRBV9	.	TRBJ1-2	CASSHSDTPFGYTF	TGTGCCAGCAGCCACTCGGACACCCCGTTTGGCTACACCTTC
once	TRBV27	TRBD1	TRBJ2-7	CASSLQGANEQYF	TGTGCCAGCAGTTTACAGGGGGCTAACGAGCAGTACTTC
.	TRBV4-3	.	TRBJ2-7	CASSQDRTRAAYEQYF	TGCGCCAGCAGCCAAGATCGGACTCGTGCGGCCTACGAGCAGTACTTC
.	TRBV6-5	.	TRBJ2-7	CASRGLSYEQYF	TGTGCCAGCAGGGGGCTTTCCTACGAGCAGTACTTC
.	TRBV18	.	TRBJ1-2	CASSTSTRYGYTF	TGTGCCAGCTCAACCTCGACTCGGTATGGCTACACCTTC
.	TRBV6-1	.	TRBJ1-1	CASSTLRQRTEAFF	TGTGCCAGCAGTACCCTGAGACAGAGAACTGAAGCTTTCTTT
.	TRBV19	.	TRBJ2-7	CASSISGTYEQYF	TGTGCCAGTAGTATCTCGGGGACCTACGAGCAGTACTTC
.	TRBV19	TRBD1	TRBJ2-7	CASSNRDRNYEQYF	TGTGCCAGTAGTAACCGGGACAGAAACTACGAGCAGTACTTC
.	TRBV9	.	TRBJ2-7	CASSVGGQRLPYEQYF	TGTGCCAGCAGCGTAGGAGGGCAGCGGCTTCCCTACGAGCAGTACTTC
.	TRBV2	.	TRBJ1-2	CASSWTAYGYTF	TGTGCCAGCAGTTGGACAGCCTATGGCTACACCTTC
once	TRBV19	.	TRBJ2-7	CASSIRGRGYEQYF	TGTGCCAGTAGTATAAGGGGTCGAGGCTACGAGCAGTACTTC
.	TRBV7-2	.	TRBJ2-3	CASSYGGTDTQYF	TGTGCCAGCAGCTACGGTGGCACAGATACGCAGTATTTT
.	TRBV5-6	.	TRBJ1-6	CASSSGDNSPLHF	TGTGCCAGCAGTTCCGGAGATAATTCACCCCTCCACTTT
.	TRBV7-6	.	TRBJ2-1	CASSPGRESYNEQFF	TGTGCCAGCAGCCCGGGACGGGAGTCCTACAATGAGCAGTTCTTC
.	TRBV30	TRBD1	TRBJ1-1	CAWGQGTNTEAFF	TGTGCCTGGGGACAGGGGACGAACACTGAAGCTTTCTTT
.	TRBV30	.	TRBJ2-2	CAWKPRLGSGELFF	TGTGCCTGGAAACCTAGGCTGGGTTCCGGGGAGCTGTTTTTT
.	TRBV27	.	TRBJ1-2	CASSPYSGGYTF	TGTGCCAGCAGTCCGTATAGTGGTGGCTACACCTTC
.	TRBV18	TRBD1	TRBJ2-7	CASSPDRGRREQYF	TGTGCCAGCTCTCCGGACAGGGGGCGTCGGGAGCAGTACTTC
few	TRBV7-9	.	TRBJ2-7	CASSPQAYEQYF	TGTGCCAGCAGCCCCCAGGCCTACGAGCAGTACTTC
once	TRBV2	.	TRBJ2-7	CASSEWGGSSYEQYF	TGTGCCAGCAGTGAGTGGGGCGGTAGCTCCTACGAGCAGTACTTC
.	TRBV21-1	.	TRBJ1-6	CASSSPRKNNSPLHF	TGTGCCAGCAGCAGTCCCAGGAAGAATAATTCACCCCTCCACTTT
.	TRBV5-1	TRBD2	TRBJ2-7	CASTLSTSGTTYEQYF	TGCGCCAGCACCCTATCGACTAGCGGGACTACCTACGAGCAGTACTTC
.	TRBV7-2	.	TRBJ2-1	CASSPTGTEQFF	TGTGCCAGCAGCCCAACAGGGACTGAGCAGTTCTTC
.	TRBV19	TRBD1	TRBJ2-7	CASSSGTALYEQYF	TGTGCCAGCTCCTCCGGGACAGCCTTATACGAGCAGTACTTC
.	TRBV27	.	TRBJ2-7	CASSFSTGTLYEQYF	TGTGCCAGCAGTTTCTCCACCGGGACTCTCTACGAGCAGTACTTC
.	TRBV13	.	TRBJ2-3	CASRQGPTDTQYF	TGTGCCAGCAGGCAGGGTCCCACAGATACGCAGTATTTT
.	TRBV6-1	TRBD1	TRBJ1-5	CASSGQGTLDNQPQHF	TGTGCCAGCAGTGGACAGGGGACGTTGGACAATCAGCCCCAGCATTTT
.	TRBV28	.	TRBJ2-7	CASSPIGVWVEQYF	TGTGCCAGCAGTCCTATCGGGGTTTGGGTCGAGCAGTACTTC
.	TRBV7-9	.	TRBJ1-4	CASRRGAATNEKLFF	TGTGCCAGCCGTCGCGGGGCTGCAACTAATGAAAAACTGTTTTTT
.	TRBV4-2	TRBD1	TRBJ1-5	CASSQGTGGAQPQHF	TGTGCCAGCAGCCAGGGGACAGGGGGGGCTCAGCCCCAGCATTTT
.	TRBV6-1	.	TRBJ2-7	CASSHRDTSYEQYF	TGTGCCAGCAGTCACCGGGACACTTCCTACGAGCAGTACTTC
.	TRBV7-9	.	TRBJ1-1	CASSLGAGIEAFF	TGTGCCAGCAGCCTAGGCGCGGGGATTGAAGCTTTCTTT